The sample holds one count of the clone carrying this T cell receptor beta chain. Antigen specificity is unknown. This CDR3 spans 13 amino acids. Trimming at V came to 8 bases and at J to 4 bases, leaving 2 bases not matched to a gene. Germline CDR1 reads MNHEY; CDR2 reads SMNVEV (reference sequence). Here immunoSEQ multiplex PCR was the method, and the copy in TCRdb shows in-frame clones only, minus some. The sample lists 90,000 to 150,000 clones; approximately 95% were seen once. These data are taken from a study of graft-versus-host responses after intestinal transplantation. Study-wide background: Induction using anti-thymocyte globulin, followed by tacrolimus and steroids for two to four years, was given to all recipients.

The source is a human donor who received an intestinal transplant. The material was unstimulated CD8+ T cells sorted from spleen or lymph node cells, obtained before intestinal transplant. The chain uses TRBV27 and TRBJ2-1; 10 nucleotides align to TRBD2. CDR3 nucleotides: TGTGCCAGCGGACTAGCGGTATACAATGAGCAGTTCTTC. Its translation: CASGLAVYNEQFF.